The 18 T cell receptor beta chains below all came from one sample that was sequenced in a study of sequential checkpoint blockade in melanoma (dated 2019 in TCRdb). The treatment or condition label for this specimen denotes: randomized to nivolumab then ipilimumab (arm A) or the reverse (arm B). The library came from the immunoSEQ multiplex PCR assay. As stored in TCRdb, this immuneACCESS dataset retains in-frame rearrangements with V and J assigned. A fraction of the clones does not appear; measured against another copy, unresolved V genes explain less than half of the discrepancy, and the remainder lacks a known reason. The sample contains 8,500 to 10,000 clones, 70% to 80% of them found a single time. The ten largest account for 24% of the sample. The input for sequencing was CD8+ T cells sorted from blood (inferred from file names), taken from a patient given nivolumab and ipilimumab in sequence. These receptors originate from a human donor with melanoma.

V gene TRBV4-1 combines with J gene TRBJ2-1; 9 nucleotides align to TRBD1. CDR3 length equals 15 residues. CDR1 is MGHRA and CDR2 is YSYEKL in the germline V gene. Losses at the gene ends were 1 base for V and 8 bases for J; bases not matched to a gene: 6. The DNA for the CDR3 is TGCGCCAGCAGCCAAGGGACTGGGACAGGGTATGAGCAGTTCTTC. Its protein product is CASSQGTGTGYEQFF.

The CDR3 region is CAGERYNEQFF. As DNA, the CDR3 is TGTGCTGGAGAGCGGTACAATGAGCAGTTCTTC. The gene calls are TRBV2 and TRBJ2-1; a possible D gene is TRBD2 (5 bases). The CDR3 spans 11 residues. The germline CDR1 and CDR2 sequences are SNHLY and FYNNEI.

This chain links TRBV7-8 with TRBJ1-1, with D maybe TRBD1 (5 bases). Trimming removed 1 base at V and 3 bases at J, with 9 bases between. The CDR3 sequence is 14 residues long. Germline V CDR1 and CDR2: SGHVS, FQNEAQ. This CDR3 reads CASSLVPGDTEAFF. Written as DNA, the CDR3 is TGTGCCAGCAGCTTAGTCCCGGGGGACACTGAAGCTTTCTTT.

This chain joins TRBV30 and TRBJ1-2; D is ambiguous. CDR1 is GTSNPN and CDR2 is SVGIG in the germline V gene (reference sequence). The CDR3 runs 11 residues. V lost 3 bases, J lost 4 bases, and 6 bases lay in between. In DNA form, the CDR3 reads TGTGCCTGGAGAGCCGGCTATGGCTACACCTTC. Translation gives CAWRAGYGYTF.

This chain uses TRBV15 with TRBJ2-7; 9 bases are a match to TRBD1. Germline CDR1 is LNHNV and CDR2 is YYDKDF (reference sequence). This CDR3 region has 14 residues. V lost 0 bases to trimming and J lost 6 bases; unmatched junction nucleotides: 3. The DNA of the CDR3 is TGTGCCACCAGCAGAGAACAGGGGGCGGCCGAGCAGTACTTC. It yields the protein CATSREQGAAEQYF.

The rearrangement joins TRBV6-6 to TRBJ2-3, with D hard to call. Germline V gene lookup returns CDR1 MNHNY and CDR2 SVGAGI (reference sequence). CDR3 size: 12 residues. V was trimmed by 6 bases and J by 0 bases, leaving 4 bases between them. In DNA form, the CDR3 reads TGTGCCAGCAGCCCTAGCACAGATACGCAGTATTTT. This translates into CASSPSTDTQYF.

Written as DNA, the CDR3 is TGCGCCAGCAGCCCCCTAGCGGGGAACACAGATACGCAGTATTTT. Translated, it gives CASSPLAGNTDTQYF. The chain recombines TRBV4-3 with TRBJ2-3; TRBD2 matches 9 bases. The CDR3 loop spans 15 amino acids. V lost 4 bases to trimming and J lost 2 bases; unmatched junction nucleotides: 4. Per germline, CDR1 LGHNA and CDR2 YSLEER.

The CDR3 sequence: CASSSGQPYGELFF. The CDR3 nucleotides read TGCGCCAGCTCTTCGGGACAGCCTTACGGGGAGCTGTTTTTT. This rearrangement joins TRBV4-1 to TRBJ2-2; 7 bases map to TRBD1. The germline CDR1 and CDR2 sequences are MGHRA and YSYEKL. V lost 8 bases to trimming and J lost 7 bases; unmatched junction nucleotides: 10. The CDR3 loop spans 14 amino acids.

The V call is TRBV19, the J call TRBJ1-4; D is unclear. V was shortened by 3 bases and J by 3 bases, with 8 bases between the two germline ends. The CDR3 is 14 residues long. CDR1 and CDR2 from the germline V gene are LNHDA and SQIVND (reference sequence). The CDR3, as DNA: TGTGCCAGTAGTATCCGAACGGCTAATGAAAAACTGTTTTTT. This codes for CASSIRTANEKLFF. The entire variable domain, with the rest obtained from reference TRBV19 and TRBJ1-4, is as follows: DGGITQSPKYLFRKEGQNVTLSCEQNLNHDAMYWYRQDPGQGLRLIYYSQIVNDFQKGDIAEGYSVSREKKESFPLTVTSAQKNPTAFYLCASSIRTANEKLFFGSGTQLSVL.

CDR3 residues: CASSGTSGGADTQYF. CDR3 nucleotides: TGTGCCAGCAGTGGGACTAGCGGGGGGGCGGATACGCAGTATTTT. The chain links TRBV6-5 to TRBJ2-3, with 16 bases lining up with TRBD2. CDR1 is MNHEY and CDR2 is SVGAGI in the germline V gene. The length of the CDR3 is 15 residues. The trim removed 5 bases at V and 6 bases at J, leaving 2 bases unmatched.

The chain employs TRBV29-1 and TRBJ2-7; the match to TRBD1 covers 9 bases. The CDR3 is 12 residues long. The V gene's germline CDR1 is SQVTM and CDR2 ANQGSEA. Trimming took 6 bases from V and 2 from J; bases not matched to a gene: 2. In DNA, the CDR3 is TGCAGCGTAACAGGGGGCCCCTACGAGCAGTACTTC. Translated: CSVTGGPYEQYF.

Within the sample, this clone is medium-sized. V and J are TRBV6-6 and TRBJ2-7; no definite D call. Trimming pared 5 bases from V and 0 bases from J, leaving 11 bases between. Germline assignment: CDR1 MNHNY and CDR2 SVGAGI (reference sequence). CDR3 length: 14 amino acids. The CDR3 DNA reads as TGTGCCAGCAGTCAGACAACCGTCTCCTACGAGCAGTACTTC. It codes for CASSQTTVSYEQYF.

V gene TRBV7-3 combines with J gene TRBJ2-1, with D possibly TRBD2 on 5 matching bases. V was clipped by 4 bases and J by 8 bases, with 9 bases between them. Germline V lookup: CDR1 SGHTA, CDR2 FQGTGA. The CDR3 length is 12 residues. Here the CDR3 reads CASSSMRDEQFF. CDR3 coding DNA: TGTGCCAGCAGCTCAATGAGGGATGAGCAGTTCTTC.

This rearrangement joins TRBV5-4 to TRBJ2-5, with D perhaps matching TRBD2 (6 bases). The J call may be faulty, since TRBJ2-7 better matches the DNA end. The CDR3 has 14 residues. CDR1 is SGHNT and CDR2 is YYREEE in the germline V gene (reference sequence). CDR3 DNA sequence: TGTGCCAGCAGCTTGGGGGAGGCTATAGGCGAGCAGTACTTC. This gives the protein CASSLGEAIGEQYF.

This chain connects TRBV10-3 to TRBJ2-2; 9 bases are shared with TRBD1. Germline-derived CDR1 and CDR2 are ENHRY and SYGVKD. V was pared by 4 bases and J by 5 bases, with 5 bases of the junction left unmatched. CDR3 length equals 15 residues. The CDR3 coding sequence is TGTGCCATCAGTGGCCGGGACAGGGCAACCGGGGAGCTGTTTTTT. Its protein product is CAISGRDRATGELFF.

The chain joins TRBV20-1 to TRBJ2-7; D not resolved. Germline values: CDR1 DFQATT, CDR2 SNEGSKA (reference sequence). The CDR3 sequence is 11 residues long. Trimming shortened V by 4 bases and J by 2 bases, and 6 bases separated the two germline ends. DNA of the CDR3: TGCAGTGCTATTCAGGCCTACGAGCAGTACTTC. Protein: CSAIQAYEQYF.

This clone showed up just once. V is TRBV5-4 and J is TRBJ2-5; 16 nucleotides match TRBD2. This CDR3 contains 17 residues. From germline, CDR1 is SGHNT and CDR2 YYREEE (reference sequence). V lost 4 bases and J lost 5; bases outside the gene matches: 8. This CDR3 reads CASSKGLAGGQAETQYF. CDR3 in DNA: TGTGCCAGCAGCAAGGGACTAGCGGGAGGGCAAGCGGAGACCCAGTACTTC.

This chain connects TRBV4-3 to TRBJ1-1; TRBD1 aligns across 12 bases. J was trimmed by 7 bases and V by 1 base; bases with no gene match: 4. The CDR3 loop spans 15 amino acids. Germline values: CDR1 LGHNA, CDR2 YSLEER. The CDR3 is CASSQGDRGLGEAFF. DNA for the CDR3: TGCGCCAGCAGCCAAGGGGACAGGGGGCTTGGTGAAGCTTTCTTT.